This T cell receptor beta chain derives from a study of cytomegalovirus exposure and HLA in healthy donors. Primers included in the PCR were 60 Vbeta and 13 Jbeta primers. The protocol was immunoSEQ multiplex PCR, while the TCRdb copy is restricted to in-frame clones and leaves out a portion. The table includes around 130,000 clones, around 85% detected once. Worth noting for this clone: Its target is unknown.

Findings and caveats of the study: A later analysis linked a missense variant in DCLRE1C to the trimming of TCR beta V and J genes. Productive status was seen about 87% or about 30% of the time for most TCR beta V segments in an earlier analysis.

The J segment lost 4 bases and the V segment lost 5 bases, leaving 11 bases of the junction unmatched. In germline, CDR1 is SSHAT, CDR2 FNYEAQ (reference sequence). The CDR3 extends over 17 amino acids. The sequenced sample was PBMCs. This TCR was recovered from a boy under 18 in good health and CMV-seronegative. V usage is TRBV7-7 and J usage is TRBJ2-5; 12 nucleotides match TRBD2. CDR3 protein: CASSPMASGGARETQYF. CDR3 in DNA: TGTGCCAGCAGCCCTATGGCTAGCGGGGGGGCCCGAGAGACCCAGTACTTC. The full variable domain, its missing parts supplied by reference TRBV7-7 and TRBJ2-5, is GAGVSQSPRYKVTKRGQDVTLRCDPISSHATLYWYQQALGQGPEFLTYFNYEAQPDKSGLPSDRFSAERPEGSISTLTIQRTEQRDSAMYRCASSPMASGGARETQYFGPGTRLLVL.